A selection of T cell receptor beta chains follows, all from one sample in a study of blood T cell repertoires in COVID-19. Clones were sequenced by immunoSEQ multiplex PCR, and TCRdb holds only the in-frame ones, with some missing. The table includes some 200,000 clones, around 87% detected once. What was sequenced was peripheral blood. The receptors originated from a middle-aged man with active or convalescent COVID-19. The CDR3 runs from the conserved cysteine through the conserved F or W. Each record gives: clone size, D gene, V gene, J gene, CDR3 protein, CDR3 DNA. A D gene is named only where the DNA matches it firmly. A clone size is listed for some rows: how often the clone was seen (once, few, many), or a class if it is expanded.

-,-,TRBV28,TRBJ2-5,CASIGVVGQETQYF,TGTGCCAGCATCGGGGTGGTGGGTCAAGAGACCCAGTACTTC
-,TRBD2,TRBV3-1/TRBV3-2,TRBJ2-2,CASSLRTSGGGGELFF,TGTGCCAGCAGCCTCCGGACTAGCGGGGGGGGCGGGGAGCTGTTTTTT
-,-,TRBV28,TRBJ2-7,CASSLSGNEQYF,TGTGCCAGCAGTTTATCGGGGAACGAGCAGTACTTC
-,-,TRBV18,TRBJ1-1,CASSPNRVSNTEAFF,TGTGCCAGCTCACCAAACAGGGTTTCAAACACTGAAGCTTTCTTT
-,-,TRBV24-1,TRBJ1-2,CATSDASSGRGDYGYTF,TGTGCCACCAGTGACGCCTCTTCAGGGCGGGGGGACTATGGCTACACCTTC
-,-,TRBV7-2,TRBJ2-3,CASSYSGGLDTQYF,TGTGCCAGCAGCTATTCCGGGGGGCTGGATACGCAGTATTTT
-,-,TRBV20-1,TRBJ2-7,CSASQGPDYEQYF,TGCAGTGCTAGTCAGGGTCCGGACTACGAGCAGTACTTC
-,TRBD1,TRBV15,TRBJ2-2,CATRPDTGTVNTGELFF,TGTGCCACCAGACCCGATACCGGGACAGTGAACACCGGGGAGCTGTTTTTT
-,TRBD2,TRBV2,TRBJ2-1,CASRDPAGGVQDYNEQFF,TGTGCCAGCAGAGATCCGGCGGGAGGGGTACAGGACTACAATGAGCAGTTCTTC
-,-,TRBV7-2,TRBJ2-1,CASSFFRGNNEQFF,TGTGCCAGCAGCTTCTTTCGGGGAAACAATGAGCAGTTCTTC
once,-,TRBV28,TRBJ1-2,CASINLGGYGYTF,TGTGCCAGCATCAACCTGGGGGGGTATGGCTACACCTTC
once,-,TRBV19,TRBJ1-4,CASSYKQGRGEKLFF,TGTGCCAGTAGCTATAAACAGGGTCGAGGTGAAAAACTGTTTTTT
-,-,TRBV7-2,TRBJ2-1,CASSFLARNEQFF,TGTGCCAGCAGCTTTCTAGCGAGGAATGAGCAGTTCTTC
-,TRBD1,TRBV5-4,TRBJ2-7,CASSRGQGNYEQYF,TGTGCCAGCAGCAGGGGACAGGGTAATTACGAGCAGTACTTC
-,-,TRBV7-9,TRBJ2-7,CASSPQLSYEQYF,TGTGCCAGCAGCCCACAGCTGTCCTACGAGCAGTACTTC
-,-,TRBV23-1,TRBJ1-6,CASSPGDSPLHF,TGCGCCAGCAGTCCCGGAGATTCACCCCTCCACTTT
-,-,TRBV19,TRBJ1-1,CASSGWGVEDTEAFF,TGTGCCAGTTCAGGGTGGGGGGTGGAGGACACTGAAGCTTTCTTT
once,-,TRBV11-2,TRBJ1-5,CASSRGATTNQPQHF,TGTGCCAGCAGCAGGGGCGCTACGACCAATCAGCCCCAGCATTTT
-,TRBD1,TRBV11-2,TRBJ1-2,CASSRQGADGYTF,TGTGCCAGCAGCAGACAGGGGGCGGATGGCTACACCTTC
-,-,TRBV9,TRBJ2-1,CASSGSGYNEQFF,TGTGCCAGCAGCGGTAGCGGTTACAATGAGCAGTTCTTC
-,TRBD2,TRBV4-1,TRBJ2-7,CASSHDSGGVPYEQYF,TGCGCCAGCAGCCACGATAGCGGGGGAGTTCCCTACGAGCAGTACTTC
-,-,TRBV9,TRBJ2-3,CASSVRLTDLFTDTQYF,TGTGCCAGCAGCGTACGACTGACAGACCTTTTCACAGATACGCAGTATTTT